The following is a TCR beta chain sequence with its context. The data are from a study of response to subunit inactivated influenza vaccine. This CDR3 contains 15 residues. The V and J ends lost 3 bases and 3 bases, in that order; junction bases with no gene match: 1. Germline values: CDR1 MNHNS, CDR2 SASEGT. TCRdb re-called the RT-PCR reads with MiXCR, one entry per CDR3 protein. The sample has some 200,000 distinct CDR3 sequences, approximately 12% seen once. The same data also contributed to another study, on T cells expressing NK-cell markers. That report notes: Libraries used 5'RACE template switching adding universal primer site and UMIs.

This rearrangement joins TRBV6-1 to TRBJ2-2, with 10 bases matching TRBD1. The sequence was collected from a man aged 45 to 65 who received an inactivated influenza vaccine. This specimen consisted of CD8+ T cells sorted from PBMCs, obtained roughly 13 days after vaccination. CDR3 region: CASSEGTGDTGELFF. The DNA of the CDR3 is TGTGCCAGCAGTGAGGGGACAGGGGACACCGGGGAGCTGTTTTTT.